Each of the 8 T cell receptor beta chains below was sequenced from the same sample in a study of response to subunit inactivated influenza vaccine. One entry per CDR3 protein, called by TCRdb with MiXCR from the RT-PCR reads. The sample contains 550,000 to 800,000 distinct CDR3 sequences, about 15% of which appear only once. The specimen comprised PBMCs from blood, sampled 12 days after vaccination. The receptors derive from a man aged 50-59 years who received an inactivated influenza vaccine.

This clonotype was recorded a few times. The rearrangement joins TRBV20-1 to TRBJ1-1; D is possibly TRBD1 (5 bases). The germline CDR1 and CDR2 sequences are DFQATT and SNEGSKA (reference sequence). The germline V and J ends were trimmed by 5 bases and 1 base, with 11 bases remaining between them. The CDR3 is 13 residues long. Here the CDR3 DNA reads TGCAGTGCTTCGGGACTCACGAACACTGAAGCTTTCTTT. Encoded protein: CSASGLTNTEAFF.

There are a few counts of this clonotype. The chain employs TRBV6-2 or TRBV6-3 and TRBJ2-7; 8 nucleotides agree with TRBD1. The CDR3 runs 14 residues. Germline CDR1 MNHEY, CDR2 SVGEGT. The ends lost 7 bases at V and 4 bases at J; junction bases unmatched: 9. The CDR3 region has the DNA TGTGCCAGCACCACCACCTGGACAGGGTACGAGCAGTACTTC. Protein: CASTTTWTGYEQYF.

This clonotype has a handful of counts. The CDR3 here is CASSQVDRLSYEQYF. For the CDR3, the DNA is TGTGCCAGCAGCCAAGTCGACAGACTAAGCTACGAGCAGTACTTC. V usage is TRBV3-1 and J usage is TRBJ2-7; either TRBD1 or TRBD2 may fit D (5 bases each). CDR1 and CDR2 (germline): LGHDT, YNNKEL (reference sequence). CDR3 size: 15 residues. Trimming pared 1 base from V and 3 bases from J, leaving 13 bases between.

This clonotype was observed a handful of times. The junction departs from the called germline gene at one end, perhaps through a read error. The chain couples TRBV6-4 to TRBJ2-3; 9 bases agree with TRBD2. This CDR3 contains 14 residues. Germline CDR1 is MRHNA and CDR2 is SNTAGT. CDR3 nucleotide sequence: TGTGCCAGCAGTGAAGCGGGGGGCACAAATACGCAGTATTTT. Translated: CASSEAGGTNTQYF.

The CDR3 is CASSFLPGGSLGTGELFF. CDR3 in DNA: TGCGCCAGCAGCTTTTTGCCGGGTGGAAGTTTGGGCACCGGGGAGCTGTTTTTT. The rearrangement uses TRBV5-1 and TRBJ2-2, with D unresolved. There are 18 residues in the CDR3. The germline gives CDR1 SGHRS, CDR2 YFSETQ. Trimming removed 2 bases from V and 4 bases from J, with 21 bases in between.

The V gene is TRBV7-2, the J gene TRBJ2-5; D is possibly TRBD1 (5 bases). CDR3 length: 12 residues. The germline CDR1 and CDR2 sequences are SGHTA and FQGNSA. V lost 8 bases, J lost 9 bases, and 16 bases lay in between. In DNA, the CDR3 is TGTGCCAGCGGCCAACAGGTTATGGCCCAGTACTTC. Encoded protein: CASGQQVMAQYF.

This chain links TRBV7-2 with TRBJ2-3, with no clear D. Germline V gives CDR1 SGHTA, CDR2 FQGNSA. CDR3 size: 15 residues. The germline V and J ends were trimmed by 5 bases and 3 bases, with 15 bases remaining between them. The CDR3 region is CASSGPRSITDTQYF. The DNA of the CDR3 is TGTGCCAGCAGCGGCCCTAGAAGTATTACAGATACGCAGTATTTT.

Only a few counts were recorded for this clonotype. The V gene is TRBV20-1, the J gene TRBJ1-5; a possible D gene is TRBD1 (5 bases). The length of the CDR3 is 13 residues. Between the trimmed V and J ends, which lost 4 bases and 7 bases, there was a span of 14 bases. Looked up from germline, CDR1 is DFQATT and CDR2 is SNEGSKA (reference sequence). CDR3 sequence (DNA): TGCAGTGCTACGGACGGGGGTGGCCAGCCCCAGCATTTT. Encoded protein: CSATDGGGQPQHF.